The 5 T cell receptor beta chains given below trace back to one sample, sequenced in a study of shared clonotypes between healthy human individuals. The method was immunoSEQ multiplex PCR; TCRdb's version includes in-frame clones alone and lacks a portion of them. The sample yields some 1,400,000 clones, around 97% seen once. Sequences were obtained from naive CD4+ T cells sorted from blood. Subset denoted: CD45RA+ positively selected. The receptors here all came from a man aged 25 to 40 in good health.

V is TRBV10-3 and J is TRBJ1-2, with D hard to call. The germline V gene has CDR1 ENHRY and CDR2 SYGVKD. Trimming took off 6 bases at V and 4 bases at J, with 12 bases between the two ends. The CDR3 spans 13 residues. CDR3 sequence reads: CAIRRGSGYGYTF. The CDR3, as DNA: TGTGCCATCAGGCGGGGTTCTGGCTATGGCTACACCTTC.

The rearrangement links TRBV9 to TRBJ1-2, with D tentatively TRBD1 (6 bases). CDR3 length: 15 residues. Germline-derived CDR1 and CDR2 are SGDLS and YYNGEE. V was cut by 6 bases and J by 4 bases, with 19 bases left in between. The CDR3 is CASTPQGGAGYGYTF. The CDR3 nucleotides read TGTGCCAGCACTCCCCAAGGGGGGGCGGGCTATGGCTACACCTTC.

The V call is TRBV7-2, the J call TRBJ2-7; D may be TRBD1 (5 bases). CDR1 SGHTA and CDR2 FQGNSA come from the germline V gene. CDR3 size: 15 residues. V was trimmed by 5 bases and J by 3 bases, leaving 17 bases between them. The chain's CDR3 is CASSLRGVLNYEQYF. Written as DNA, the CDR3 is TGTGCCAGCAGCCTAAGGGGTGTCCTCAACTACGAGCAGTACTTC.

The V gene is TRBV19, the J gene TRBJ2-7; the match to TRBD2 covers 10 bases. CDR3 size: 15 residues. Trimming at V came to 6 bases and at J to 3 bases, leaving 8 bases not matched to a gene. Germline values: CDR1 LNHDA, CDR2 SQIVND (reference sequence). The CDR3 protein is CASSSKLAGNYEQYF. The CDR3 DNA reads TGTGCCAGTAGCTCGAAACTAGCGGGAAACTACGAGCAGTACTTC.

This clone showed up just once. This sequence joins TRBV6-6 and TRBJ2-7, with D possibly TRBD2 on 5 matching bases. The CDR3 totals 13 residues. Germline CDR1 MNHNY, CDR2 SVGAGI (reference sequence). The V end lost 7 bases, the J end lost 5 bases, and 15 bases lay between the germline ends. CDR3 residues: CASTYGGLDEQYF. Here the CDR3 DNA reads TGTGCCAGCACCTATGGCGGGCTGGACGAGCAGTACTTC.